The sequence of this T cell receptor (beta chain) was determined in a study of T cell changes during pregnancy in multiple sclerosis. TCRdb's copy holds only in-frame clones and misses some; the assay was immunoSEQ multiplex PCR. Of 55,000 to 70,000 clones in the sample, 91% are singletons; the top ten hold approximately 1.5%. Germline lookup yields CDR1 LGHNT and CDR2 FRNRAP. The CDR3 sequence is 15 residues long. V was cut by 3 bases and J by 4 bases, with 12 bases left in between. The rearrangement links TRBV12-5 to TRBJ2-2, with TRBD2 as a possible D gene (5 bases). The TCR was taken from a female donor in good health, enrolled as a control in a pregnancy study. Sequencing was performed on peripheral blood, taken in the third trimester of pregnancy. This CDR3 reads CASGFRAAATGELFF. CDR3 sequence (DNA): TGTGCTAGTGGTTTTCGAGCGGCCGCCACCGGGGAGCTGTTTTTT.